This T cell receptor beta chain was observed in a study of PD-L1 blockade in urothelial cancer. Study information: Patients commenced intravenous atezolizumab, 1,200 mg every 3 weeks, in about 2014. As for prior chemotherapy regimens, patients had received 0 to 3. Blood yielded a median of about 140,000 T cells per sample.

The table lists this clone with a count of one. CDR3 length: 12 amino acids. V shed 4 bases, J shed 6 bases, and the junction held 1 base outside the gene matches. Germline CDR1 and CDR2: ENHRY and SYGVKD. Every PCR was spiked with synthetic TCR analog templates. The method was immunoSEQ multiplex PCR; TCRdb's version includes in-frame clones alone and lacks a portion of them. The profile shows 83,000 or so clones, roughly 80% of them singletons. Time point indicated: peripheral blood 6 weeks after treatment start. The source of this sequence is a man between 65 and 85 years old with urothelial cancer. The input for sequencing was PBMCs, taken around atezolizumab (anti-PD-L1) treatment. The chain recombines TRBV10-3 with TRBJ2-7; 9 nucleotides align to TRBD1. CDR3 bases: TGTGCCATCAGTGTGGACAGGGGCGAGCAGTACTTC. Translating gives CAISVDRGEQYF.